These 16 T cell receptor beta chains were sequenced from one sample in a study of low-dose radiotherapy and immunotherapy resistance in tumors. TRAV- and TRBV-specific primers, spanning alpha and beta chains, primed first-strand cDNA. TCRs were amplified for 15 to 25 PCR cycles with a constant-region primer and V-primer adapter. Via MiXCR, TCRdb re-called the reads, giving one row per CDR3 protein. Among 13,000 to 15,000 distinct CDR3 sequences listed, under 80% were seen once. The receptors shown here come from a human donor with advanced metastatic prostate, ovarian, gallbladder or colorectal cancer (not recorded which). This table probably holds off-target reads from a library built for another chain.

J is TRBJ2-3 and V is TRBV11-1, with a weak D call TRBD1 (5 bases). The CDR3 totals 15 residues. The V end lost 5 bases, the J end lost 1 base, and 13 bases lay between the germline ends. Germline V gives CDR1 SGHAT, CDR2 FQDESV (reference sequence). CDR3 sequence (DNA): TGTGCCAGCAGCCCACTGGGGCTACGCACAGATACGCAGTATTTT. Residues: CASSPLGLRTDTQYF. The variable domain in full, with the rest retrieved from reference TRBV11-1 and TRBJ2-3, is EAEVAQSPRYKITEKSQAVAFWCDPISGHATLYWYRQILGQGPELLVQFQDESVVDDSQLPKDRFSAERLKGVDSTLKIQPAELGDSAMYLCASSPLGLRTDTQYFGPGTRLTVL.

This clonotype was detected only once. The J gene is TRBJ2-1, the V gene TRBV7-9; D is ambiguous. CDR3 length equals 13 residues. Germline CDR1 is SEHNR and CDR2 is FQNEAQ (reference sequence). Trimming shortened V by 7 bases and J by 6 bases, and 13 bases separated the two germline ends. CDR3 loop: CASTPNIPNEQFF. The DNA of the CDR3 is TGTGCCAGCACCCCCAACATCCCCAATGAGCAGTTCTTC.

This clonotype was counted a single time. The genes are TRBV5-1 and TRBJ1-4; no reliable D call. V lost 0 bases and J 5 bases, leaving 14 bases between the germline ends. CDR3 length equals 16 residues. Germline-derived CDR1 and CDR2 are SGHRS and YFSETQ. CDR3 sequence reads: CASSLGLGRENEKLFF. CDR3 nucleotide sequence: TGCGCCAGCAGCTTGGGTTTGGGCCGAGAGAATGAAAAACTGTTTTTT.

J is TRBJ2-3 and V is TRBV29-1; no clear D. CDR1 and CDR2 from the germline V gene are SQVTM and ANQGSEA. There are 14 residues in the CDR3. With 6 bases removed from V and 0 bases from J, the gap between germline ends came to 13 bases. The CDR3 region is CSVDGRISTDTQYF. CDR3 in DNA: TGCAGCGTCGACGGACGGATCAGCACAGATACGCAGTATTTT.

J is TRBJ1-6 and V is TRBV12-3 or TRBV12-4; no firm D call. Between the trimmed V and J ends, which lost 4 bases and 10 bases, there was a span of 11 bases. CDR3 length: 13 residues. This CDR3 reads CASSSRSGSPLHF. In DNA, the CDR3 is TGTGCCAGCAGTTCCCGCTCGGGGTCACCCCTCCACTTT.

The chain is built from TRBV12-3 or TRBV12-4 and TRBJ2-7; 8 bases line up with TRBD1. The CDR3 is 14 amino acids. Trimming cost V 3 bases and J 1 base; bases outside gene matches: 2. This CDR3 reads CASSFGQGSYEQYF. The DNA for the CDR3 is TGTGCCAGCAGTTTTGGACAGGGATCCTACGAGCAGTACTTC.

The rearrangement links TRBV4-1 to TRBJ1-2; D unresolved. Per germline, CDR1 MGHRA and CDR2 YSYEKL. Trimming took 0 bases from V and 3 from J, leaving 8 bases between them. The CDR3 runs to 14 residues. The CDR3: CASSQEEGDYGYTF. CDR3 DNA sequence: TGCGCCAGCAGCCAAGAGGAGGGCGACTATGGCTACACCTTC.

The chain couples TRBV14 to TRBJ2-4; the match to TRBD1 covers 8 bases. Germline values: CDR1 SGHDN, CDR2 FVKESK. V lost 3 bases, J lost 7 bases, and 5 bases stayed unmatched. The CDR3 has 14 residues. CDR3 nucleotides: TGTGCCAGCAGCCAGACAGGGGTACACAACATTCAGTACTTC. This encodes CASSQTGVHNIQYF.

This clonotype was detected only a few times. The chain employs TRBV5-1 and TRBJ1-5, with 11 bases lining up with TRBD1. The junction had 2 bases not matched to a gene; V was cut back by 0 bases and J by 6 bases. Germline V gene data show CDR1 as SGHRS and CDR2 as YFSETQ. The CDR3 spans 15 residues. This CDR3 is CASSLGTGGGQPQHF. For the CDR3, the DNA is TGCGCCAGCAGCTTGGGGACAGGGGGCGGTCAGCCCCAGCATTTT. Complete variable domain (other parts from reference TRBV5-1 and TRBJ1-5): KAGVTQTPRYLIKTRGQQVTLSCSPISGHRSVSWYQQTPGQGLQFLFEYFSETQRNKGNFPGRFSGRQFSNSRSEMNVSTLELGDSALYLCASSLGTGGGQPQHFGDGTRLSIL.

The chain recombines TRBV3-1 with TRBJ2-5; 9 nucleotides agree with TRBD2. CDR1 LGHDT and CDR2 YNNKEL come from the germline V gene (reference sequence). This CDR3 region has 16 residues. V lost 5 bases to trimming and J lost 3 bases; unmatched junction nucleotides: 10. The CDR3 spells CASSLIAGATEETQYF. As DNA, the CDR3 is TGTGCCAGCAGCTTAATAGCGGGGGCCACCGAAGAGACCCAGTACTTC.

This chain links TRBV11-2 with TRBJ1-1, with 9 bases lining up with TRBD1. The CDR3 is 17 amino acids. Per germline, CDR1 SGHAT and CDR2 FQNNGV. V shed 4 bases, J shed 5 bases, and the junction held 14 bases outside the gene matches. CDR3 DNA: TGTGCCAGCAGCTCGGGACAGGGAAGTGTATCCCCTACTGAAGCTTTCTTT. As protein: CASSSGQGSVSPTEAFF.

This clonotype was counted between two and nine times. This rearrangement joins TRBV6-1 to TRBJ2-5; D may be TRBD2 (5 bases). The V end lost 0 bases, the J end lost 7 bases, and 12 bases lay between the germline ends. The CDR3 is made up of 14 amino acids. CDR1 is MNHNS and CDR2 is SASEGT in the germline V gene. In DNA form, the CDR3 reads TGTGCCAGCAGTGAAGCGCTGTCTAGCCGGACCCAGTACTTC. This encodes CASSEALSSRTQYF.

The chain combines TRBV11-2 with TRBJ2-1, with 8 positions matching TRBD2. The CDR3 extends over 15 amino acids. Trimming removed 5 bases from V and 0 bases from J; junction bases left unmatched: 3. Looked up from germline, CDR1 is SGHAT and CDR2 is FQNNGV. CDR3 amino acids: CASSASGGSYNEQFF. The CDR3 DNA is TGTGCCAGCAGCGCAAGCGGGGGCTCCTACAATGAGCAGTTCTTC.

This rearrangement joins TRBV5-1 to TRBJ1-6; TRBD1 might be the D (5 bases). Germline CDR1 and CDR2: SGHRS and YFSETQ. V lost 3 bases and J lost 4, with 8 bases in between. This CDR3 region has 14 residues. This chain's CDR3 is CASSSRQYNSPLHF. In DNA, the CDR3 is TGCGCCAGCAGCTCGAGACAGTATAATTCACCCCTCCACTTT.

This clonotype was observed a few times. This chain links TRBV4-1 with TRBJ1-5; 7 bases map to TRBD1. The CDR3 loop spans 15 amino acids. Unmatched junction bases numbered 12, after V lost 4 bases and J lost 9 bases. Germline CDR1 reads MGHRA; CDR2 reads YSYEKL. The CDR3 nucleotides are TGCGCCAGCAGCCCTTATGGCAGGGGGGCTTTGCCCCAGCATTTT. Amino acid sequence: CASSPYGRGALPQHF.

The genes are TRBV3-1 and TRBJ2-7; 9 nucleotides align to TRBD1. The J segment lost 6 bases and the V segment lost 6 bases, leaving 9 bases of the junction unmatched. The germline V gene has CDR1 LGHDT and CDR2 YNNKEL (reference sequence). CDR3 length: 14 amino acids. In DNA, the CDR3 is TGTGCCAGCAGTCCCGGGACAGGGACCTCCGAGCAGTACTTC. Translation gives CASSPGTGTSEQYF.